These 10 T cell receptor beta chains were sequenced from one sample in a study of siplizumab effects on memory and regulatory T cells. This table comes from immunoSEQ multiplex PCR, and its TCRdb copy is limited to in-frame clones, with some not included. The repertoire holds 99,000 or so clones, over 85% seen once, with approximately 0.62% in the top ten. Sequences were obtained from Tregs sorted from blood. These TCRs come from a human donor in good health.

The chain recombines TRBV7-9 with TRBJ1-2; 9 bases fit TRBD1. Germline V gene lookup returns CDR1 SEHNR and CDR2 FQNEAQ (reference sequence). This CDR3 region has 15 residues. Trimming cost V 5 bases and J 8 bases; bases outside gene matches: 12. CDR3 sequence reads: CASSPGGGDRAGYTF. The DNA of the CDR3 is TGTGCCAGCAGCCCAGGCGGAGGGGACAGGGCGGGCTACACCTTC.

CDR3 sequence: CASSIRASTDTQYF. For the CDR3, the DNA is TGTGCCAGTAGTATCAGGGCTAGCACAGATACGCAGTATTTT. V is TRBV19 and J is TRBJ2-3; possible D gene TRBD1, 5 bases. CDR3 length: 14 residues. Germline assignment: CDR1 LNHDA and CDR2 SQIVND (reference sequence). V was trimmed by 3 bases and J by 0 bases, leaving 7 bases between them.

The V call is TRBV9, the J call TRBJ2-6; D is unclear. V was clipped by 0 bases and J by 1 base, with 17 bases between them. Germline V CDR1 and CDR2: SGDLS, YYNGEE. This CDR3 is 19 amino acids long. The CDR3 bases are TGTGCCAGCAGCGTAGAAGGTCGGGTAGGCGGATCTGGGGCCAACGTCCTGACTTTC. Protein: CASSVEGRVGGSGANVLTF.

The V gene is TRBV30, the J gene TRBJ1-1, with D unresolved. Between the trimmed V and J ends, which lost 7 bases and 3 bases, there was a span of 9 bases. The germline CDR1 and CDR2 sequences are GTSNPN and SVGIG (reference sequence). The CDR3 extends over 11 amino acids. CDR3 amino acids: CASLVDTEAFF. For the CDR3, the DNA is TGTGCCTCTCTGGTGGACACTGAAGCTTTCTTT.

The J gene is TRBJ2-2, the V gene TRBV12-5; no clear D. CDR3 length: 14 amino acids. The germline V gene has CDR1 LGHNT and CDR2 FRNRAP. The V and J ends lost 6 bases and 0 bases respectively, with 8 bases between them. The DNA of the CDR3 is TGTGCTAGTGGATACTTCGCGAACACCGGGGAGCTGTTTTTT. Translation gives CASGYFANTGELFF.

V gene TRBV7-9 combines with J gene TRBJ1-4, with a possible D match to TRBD1 (5 bases). The V end was cut by 3 bases, the J end by 6 bases, with 11 bases between. CDR3 size: 14 residues. Germline CDR1 is SEHNR and CDR2 is FQNEAQ (reference sequence). CDR3 in amino acids: CASSFWGIDEKLFF. The CDR3 coding sequence is TGTGCCAGCAGCTTTTGGGGGATAGATGAAAAACTGTTTTTT.

The CDR3 loop reads CASSLGARGEKLFF. The DNA for the CDR3 is TGTGCCAGCAGCTTAGGGGCTCGGGGTGAAAAACTGTTTTTT. This chain connects TRBV7-8 to TRBJ1-4; D unclear. V lost 1 base to trimming and J lost 7 bases, with 10 bases between them. The CDR3 contains 14 residues. CDR1 and CDR2 (germline): SGHVS, FQNEAQ.

The rearrangement uses TRBV18 and TRBJ2-1, with TRBD2 matching over 7 bases. J lost 12 bases, V lost 2 bases, and 4 bases had no gene match. Germline values: CDR1 KGHSH, CDR2 LQKENI. CDR3 length equals 12 residues. The CDR3 loop reads CASSPGGEGQFF. For the CDR3, the DNA is TGTGCCAGCTCACCAGGAGGGGAGGGGCAGTTCTTC.

The chain employs TRBV4-2 and TRBJ2-1; 7 bases map to TRBD2. V was clipped by 0 bases and J by 3 bases; unmatched bases: 5. The CDR3 contains 16 residues. The germline gives CDR1 LGHNA, CDR2 YNFKEQ. CDR3: CASSQDAGGGYNEQFF. Written as DNA, the CDR3 is TGTGCCAGCAGCCAAGATGCGGGCGGGGGCTACAATGAGCAGTTCTTC.

This clone was counted a single time. The chain combines TRBV19 with TRBJ1-2; the D gene is possibly TRBD1 (5 bases). This CDR3 spans 14 amino acids. Germline V gene sequence: CDR1 LNHDA, CDR2 SQIVND (reference sequence). With 6 bases removed from V and 4 bases from J, the gap between germline ends came to 15 bases. This chain's CDR3 is CASSVSGTGYGYTF. The CDR3 nucleotides read TGTGCCAGTAGCGTCTCCGGGACCGGCTATGGCTACACCTTC.